The 3 T cell receptor beta chains listed next were all sequenced from one sample in a study of response to subunit inactivated influenza vaccine. TCRdb ran MiXCR on the RT-PCR reads and lists one entry per CDR3 protein. The top ten clones hold approximately 12% of a sample with approximately 480,000 distinct CDR3 sequences, approximately 11% of them seen once. Sequenced here: PBMCs from blood, sampled more than 35 days after vaccination. Source of these receptors: a man aged 50 to 60 who received an inactivated influenza vaccine.

A few counts support this clonotype. The chain links TRBV25-1 to TRBJ2-3; 10 bases match TRBD2. The germline gives CDR1 MGHDK, CDR2 SYGVNS. The J segment lost 4 bases and the V segment lost 4 bases, leaving 17 bases of the junction unmatched. The CDR3 extends over 19 amino acids. Here the CDR3 DNA reads TGTGCCAGCAGTGGGATCCCACTTAGCGGGAGGTTGGTCTCAGATACGCAGTATTTT. Its protein product is CASSGIPLSGRLVSDTQYF.

This chain joins TRBV10-3 and TRBJ2-3; D is uncertain. Germline V gives CDR1 ENHRY, CDR2 SYGVKD. V shed 11 bases and J shed 5 bases, with 14 bases lying between them. The CDR3 is 12 residues long. As DNA, the CDR3 is TGTGCCTCCGCCGTTGGGGAAGATACGCAGTATTTT. Its translation: CASAVGEDTQYF.

A few counts support this clonotype. This rearrangement joins TRBV25-1 to TRBJ2-7; no reliable D call. The V and J ends lost 3 bases and 9 bases respectively, with 9 bases between them. This CDR3 contains 11 residues. Germline loops: CDR1 MGHDK, CDR2 SYGVNS. The CDR3 region has the DNA TGTGCCAGCAGTGATGTGGCGGCGCAGTACTTC. This gives the protein CASSDVAAQYF.